This T cell receptor beta chain appears in the sequencing data of a study of cytomegalovirus exposure and HLA in healthy donors. V dropped 4 bases and J dropped 0 bases, with 15 bases sitting between them. This CDR3 is 15 amino acids long. Germline CDR1 reads SQVTM; CDR2 reads ANQGSEA. The PCR had 60 Vbeta and 13 Jbeta primers. The table came from immunoSEQ multiplex PCR; TCRdb's copy has only in-frame clones and leaves some out. The table records around 150,000 clones, about 75% of them present only once. Sequenced: PBMCs. The sequence derives from a woman between 35 and 50 years old in good health and CMV-seronegative. V usage is TRBV29-1 and J usage is TRBJ1-1; tentatively, D is TRBD1 (5 bases). In DNA, the CDR3 is TGCAGCGTTGGGGGGGTAAGGGGTTTGAACACTGAAGCTTTCTTT. It translates to CSVGGVRGLNTEAFF.